This TCR beta chain was profiled in a study of CD8 T cells in ankylosing spondylitis. Many counts were recorded for this clonotype. The antigen is undetermined. It was by quantitative 5'-RACE with molecular barcodes that TCR beta libraries were made. TCRdb passed the 5' RACE reads through MiXCR, listing each CDR3 protein once. The sample lists roughly 97,000 distinct CDR3 sequences; roughly 8.3% were seen once. Unmatched junction bases numbered 7, after V lost 5 bases and J lost 4 bases. The CDR3 has 14 residues. Study-level results: Typical of ankylosing spondylitis blood, it appeared, was a TCR beta motif of eight highly homologous variants. In ankylosing spondylitis patients, matched synovial fluid reportedly showed significant enrichment of disease-linked clones. Within peripheral blood, clones linked to disease were CD8+ and relatively rare.

The chain employs TRBV12-3 or TRBV12-4 and TRBJ1-1; 7 positions agree with TRBD1. Sequenced input: blood, either unsorted or a sorted T cell fraction (not recorded which). The clonotype comes from a male donor with ankylosing spondylitis or in good health (not recorded which). The DNA of the CDR3 is TGTGCCAGCAGTCCTACAGGGGTTGTCACTGAAGCTTTCTTT. Encoded protein: CASSPTGVVTEAFF.